This TCR beta chain was recovered during a study of blood T cell repertoires in COVID-19. Study in general: From the United States, Italy and Spain came samples of acute and convalescent COVID-19.

The repertoire was sequenced with immunoSEQ multiplex PCR; TCRdb's copy has only in-frame clones and lacks some. The data hold 200,000 to 250,000 clones, with around 90% observed a single time. This CDR3 region has 17 residues. Germline CDR1 LGHDT, CDR2 YNNKEL (reference sequence). V dropped 2 bases and J dropped 4 bases, with 17 bases sitting between them. Sequences were obtained from PBMCs or T cells enriched from blood (not recorded which). This TCR was sampled from a man aged 25-40 years who had recovered from COVID-19. The chain is built from TRBV3-1 (or the pseudogene TRBV3-2) and TRBJ1-4, with D perhaps matching TRBD1 (5 bases). The DNA of the CDR3 is TGTGCCAGCAGCCAACAGACCAAGACAGAGATTAATGAAAAACTGTTTTTT. Protein sequence: CASSQQTKTEINEKLFF.